A single sample gave rise to the 27 T cell receptor beta chains below, sequenced in a study of cytotoxic CD8 clonotypes in ibrutinib-treated CLL. Clones were sequenced by immunoSEQ multiplex PCR, and TCRdb holds only the in-frame ones, with some missing. This sample yields a few hundred thousand clones, of which roughly 70% are seen a single time; 6.3% belongs to the top ten. This specimen consisted of PBMCs, obtained after 36 months of ibrutinib treatment. These receptors originate from a human donor with chronic lymphocytic leukemia.

The chain has TRBV28 and TRBJ2-7, with unresolved D. The germline V and J ends were trimmed by 1 base and 3 bases, with 7 bases remaining between them. Germline V lookup: CDR1 MDHEN, CDR2 SYDVKM. The CDR3 has 13 residues. DNA for the CDR3: TGTGCCAGCAGTTTATCTGTCAGCTACGAGCAGTACTTC. It is translated as CASSLSVSYEQYF.

This chain uses TRBV7-3 with TRBJ2-5, with D perhaps matching TRBD1 (6 bases). CDR1 SGHTA and CDR2 FQGTGA come from the germline V gene. There are 15 residues in the CDR3. The V end was cut by 4 bases, the J end by 2 bases, with 14 bases between. The CDR3 sequence is CASSSVPGQQETQYF. In DNA form, the CDR3 reads TGTGCCAGCAGCTCGGTCCCGGGACAACAAGAGACCCAGTACTTC.

The J gene is TRBJ1-5, the V gene TRBV18; TRBD1 matches 7 bases. V was pared by 0 bases and J by 6 bases, with 14 bases of the junction left unmatched. The germline V gene has CDR1 KGHSH and CDR2 LQKENI. The CDR3 length is 18 residues. In nucleotides, the CDR3 is TGTGCCAGCTCACCACCCCTCACAGGGGCGCCCGGAGGTCAGCCCCAGCATTTT. Protein product: CASSPPLTGAPGGQPQHF.

The gene calls are TRBV28 and TRBJ2-7; the match to TRBD2 covers 8 bases. J gave up 2 bases and V 6 bases, and 9 bases lay outside the gene matches. This CDR3 spans 15 amino acids. The germline V gene encodes CDR1 MDHEN and CDR2 SYDVKM. The CDR3 spells CASRKLADNTYEQYF. CDR3 nucleotides: TGTGCCAGCAGGAAACTAGCGGACAACACCTACGAGCAGTACTTC. The full variable domain, in which reference TRBV28 and TRBJ2-7 provide the parts outside the CDR3, is DVKVTQSSRYLVKRTGEKVFLECVQDMDHENMFWYRQDPGLGLRLIYFSYDVKMKEKGDIPEGYSVSREKKERFSLILESASTNQTSMYLCASRKLADNTYEQYFGPGTRLTVT.

This clone was seen only a few times. The CDR3 bases are TGCAGCGTTGAGGGACTAGCGCCGGAGACCCAGTACTTC. This translates into CSVEGLAPETQYF. The V and J genes are TRBV29-1 and TRBJ2-5, with TRBD2 matching over 10 bases. The CDR3 spans 13 residues. The germline V gene has CDR1 SQVTM and CDR2 ANQGSEA. Unmatched junction bases numbered 3, after V lost 3 bases and J lost 5 bases.

In this sample, this clone turned up once. CDR3 DNA: TGTGCCAGCAGCTCACCCTGGGACCACTCTATTTACGAGCAGTACTTC. Protein product: CASSSPWDHSIYEQYF. The chain links TRBV5-6 to TRBJ2-7; TRBD1 or TRBD2 may be the D gene (5 bases each). V was shortened by 3 bases and J by 4 bases, with 20 bases between the two germline ends. The CDR3 spans 16 residues. The V gene's germline CDR1 is SGHDT and CDR2 YYEEEE.

V and J are TRBV27 and TRBJ2-3, with a possible D match to TRBD2 (6 bases). The V gene lost 7 bases and the J gene lost 6 bases, with 14 bases spanning the gap. The CDR3 has 13 amino acids. CDR1 MNHEY and CDR2 SMNVEV come from the germline V gene (reference sequence). CDR3 in DNA: TGTGCCAGCATGGACTACTCGGCGGATACGCAGTATTTT. Translating gives CASMDYSADTQYF.

This clone was detected only a few times. The gene calls are TRBV20-1 and TRBJ2-1; 7 bases match TRBD1. V shed 2 bases, J shed 8 bases, and the junction held 0 bases outside the gene matches. CDR1 DFQATT and CDR2 SNEGSKA come from the germline V gene (reference sequence). This CDR3 spans 11 amino acids. The CDR3 sequence is CSARQGDEQFF. The CDR3 DNA sequence: TGCAGTGCTAGACAGGGGGATGAGCAGTTCTTC.

The table lists this clone with a few counts. This sequence joins TRBV5-1 and TRBJ1-2, with TRBD1 identical over 7 bases. CDR3 size: 15 residues. The junction had 7 bases not matched to a gene; V was cut back by 4 bases and J by 1 base. Looked up from germline, CDR1 is SGHRS and CDR2 is YFSETQ. The CDR3 sequence: CASSRTGALNYGYTF. In DNA form, the CDR3 reads TGCGCCAGCAGCCGAACAGGGGCCCTTAACTATGGCTACACCTTC.

V usage is TRBV5-6 and J usage is TRBJ1-2; 10 positions agree with TRBD1. Germline V gene data show CDR1 as SGHDT and CDR2 as YYEEEE. J lost 4 bases, V lost 4 bases, and 7 bases had no gene match. The CDR3 is made up of 15 amino acids. The CDR3 loop reads CASSVRQGAVYGYTF. DNA of the CDR3: TGTGCCAGCAGCGTCAGACAGGGGGCCGTCTATGGCTACACCTTC.

This chain links TRBV13 with TRBJ2-7; D perhaps matches TRBD2 (5 bases). This CDR3 region has 13 residues. The germline CDR1 and CDR2 sequences are PRHDT and FYEKMQ (reference sequence). The germline V and J ends were trimmed by 4 bases and 3 bases, with 10 bases remaining between them. The CDR3 region is CASSSAGNYEQYF. CDR3 nucleotides: TGTGCCAGCAGCTCGGCCGGGAACTACGAGCAGTACTTC.

This clone has more than one count but fewer than ten. The rearrangement joins TRBV7-7 to TRBJ2-4, with D possibly TRBD1 on 6 matching bases. The CDR3 has 20 residues. V was pared by 1 base and J by 3 bases, with 25 bases between. Germline loops: CDR1 SSHAT, CDR2 FNYEAQ (reference sequence). The CDR3 DNA reads as TGTGCCAGCAGCTTAGACGGTCAGGGGCCCGTCGAGCAATACAAAAACATTCAGTACTTC. Translating gives CASSLDGQGPVEQYKNIQYF. Supplemented by reference TRBV7-7 and TRBJ2-4, the full variable domain reads GAGVSQSPRYKVTKRGQDVTLRCDPISSHATLYWYQQALGQGPEFLTYFNYEAQPDKSGLPSDRFSAERPEGSISTLTIQRTEQRDSAMYRCASSLDGQGPVEQYKNIQYFGAGTRLSVL.

The rearrangement links TRBV2 to TRBJ1-2, with 11 positions matching TRBD1. V shed 8 bases and J 6 bases; nucleotides not matched to a gene: 11. The CDR3 loop spans 15 amino acids. Germline CDR1 reads SNHLY; CDR2 reads FYNNEI. The CDR3 protein is CASLRDRGSVDGYTF. CDR3 coding DNA: TGTGCCAGCCTACGGGACAGGGGGTCGGTGGATGGCTACACCTTC.

The chain recombines TRBV6-4 with TRBJ2-1, with D possibly TRBD1 on 5 matching bases. CDR3 length: 13 amino acids. Between the trimmed V and J ends, which lost 0 bases and 11 bases, there was a span of 11 bases. The germline gives CDR1 MRHNA, CDR2 SNTAGT. This chain's CDR3 is CASSDSARVKQFF. The CDR3 DNA is TGTGCCAGCAGTGACTCTGCCAGGGTCAAGCAGTTCTTC.

The CDR3 DNA reads TGTGCCATCAGTGACGGGACTAGCGGGAGCGGGGGATACGAGCAGTACTTC. Residues: CAISDGTSGSGGYEQYF. The chain couples TRBV10-3 to TRBJ2-7; TRBD2 matches 14 bases. Germline V CDR1 and CDR2: ENHRY, SYGVKD. The length of the CDR3 is 17 residues. V gave up 3 bases and J gave up 4 bases; unmatched junction bases: 8.

This sequence joins TRBV27 and TRBJ2-7, with D perhaps TRBD1 (5 bases). Trimming left V 2 bases short and J 6 bases short, with 8 bases between. CDR1 and CDR2 from the germline V gene are MNHEY and SMNVEV (reference sequence). This CDR3 is built from 12 residues. The CDR3 nucleotides read TGTGCCAGCAGTTTAAGTACAGGCGAGCAGTACTTC. Translation gives CASSLSTGEQYF.

In this sample, this clone turned up a few times. The sample holds other DNA sequences that translate to the same CDR3. The chain employs TRBV6-5 and TRBJ2-1; 7 nucleotides line up with TRBD1. V gave up 5 bases and J gave up 0 bases; unmatched junction bases: 1. Germline assignment: CDR1 MNHEY and CDR2 SVGAGI. This CDR3 has 14 residues. CDR3 in DNA: TGTGCCAGCAGTCCAGGGGGCTCCTACAATGAGCAGTTCTTC. Residues: CASSPGGSYNEQFF.

There are a few counts of this clone. The rearrangement links TRBV7-2 to TRBJ1-1; TRBD1 is a possible D gene (6 bases). CDR3 length: 13 residues. Deletions cut 3 bases from V and 10 bases from J, with 15 bases between. The germline gives CDR1 SGHTA, CDR2 FQGNSA. Here the CDR3 reads CASSLDKQGRAFF. Written as DNA, the CDR3 is TGTGCCAGCAGCTTGGACAAACAGGGACGAGCTTTCTTT.

This clone was counted between two and nine times. The chain carries TRBV19 and TRBJ1-1; the match to TRBD1 covers 7 bases. V trimming: 8 bases; J trimming: 2 bases; junction bases outside the gene matches: 5. Germline CDR1 and CDR2: LNHDA and SQIVND (reference sequence). The CDR3 is made up of 13 amino acids. This chain's CDR3 is CASEDRTNTEAFF. The CDR3 DNA follows: TGTGCCAGTGAGGACAGGACCAACACTGAAGCTTTCTTT.

The chain employs TRBV6-6 and TRBJ1-2; D not resolved. With 5 bases removed from V and 5 bases from J, the gap between germline ends came to 9 bases. This CDR3 has 12 amino acids. Germline lookup yields CDR1 MNHNY and CDR2 SVGAGI (reference sequence). The CDR3: CASSLPGYGYTF. The CDR3 nucleotides read TGTGCCAGCAGTCTCCCGGGATATGGCTACACCTTC.

The CDR3 coding sequence is TGTGCCAGCAGTGAAGGGGGGCTTACTGAAGCTTTCTTT. Translating it yields CASSEGGLTEAFF. This rearrangement joins TRBV2 to TRBJ1-1; perhaps TRBD1 as D (6 bases). V lost 1 base, J lost 5 bases, and 8 bases lay in between. There are 13 residues in the CDR3. Germline V gene sequence: CDR1 SNHLY, CDR2 FYNNEI.

The rearrangement uses TRBV5-6 and TRBJ2-3; D might be TRBD2 (6 bases). The CDR3 loop spans 14 amino acids. CDR1 SGHDT and CDR2 YYEEEE come from the germline V gene. V lost 0 bases and J lost 7, with 12 bases in between. CDR3 coding DNA: TGTGCCAGCAGCTTGGGGCGGGGATCCCATACGCAGTATTTT. The encoded protein is CASSLGRGSHTQYF.

The V and J genes are TRBV6-4 and TRBJ1-2, with 10 bases lining up with TRBD1. There are 15 residues in the CDR3. In germline, CDR1 is MRHNA, CDR2 SNTAGT. The junction had 5 bases not matched to a gene; V was cut back by 5 bases and J by 2 bases. The CDR3 is CASSPAGQGNYGYTF. For the CDR3, the DNA is TGTGCCAGCAGTCCAGCGGGACAGGGGAACTATGGCTACACCTTC.

The chain carries TRBV5-1 and TRBJ2-7; no reliable D call. Trimming took 0 bases from V and 6 from J, leaving 13 bases between them. Germline lookup yields CDR1 SGHRS and CDR2 YFSETQ. This CDR3 has 14 residues. The CDR3 nucleotides read TGCGCCAGCAGCTTGGCCTTCATACCGGGCGAGCAGTACTTC. It encodes CASSLAFIPGEQYF.

The J gene is TRBJ2-3, the V gene TRBV7-8, with TRBD2 matching over 7 bases. The CDR3 runs 15 residues. V trimming: 5 bases; J trimming: 2 bases; junction bases outside the gene matches: 7. The germline CDR1 and CDR2 sequences are SGHVS and FQNEAQ. The CDR3 DNA follows: TGTGCCAGCAGCCCCCCTAGCGGCAACACAGATACGCAGTATTTT. Translating gives CASSPPSGNTDTQYF.

V usage is TRBV2 and J usage is TRBJ2-1; a weak D match, TRBD2 (6 bases). The CDR3 totals 12 residues. V gave up 7 bases and J gave up 5 bases, with 9 bases separating them. From germline, CDR1 is SNHLY and CDR2 FYNNEI. The CDR3 protein is CASTGLNNEQFF. CDR3 bases: TGTGCCAGCACGGGACTTAACAATGAGCAGTTCTTC.

This clone turned up a few times. The rearrangement uses TRBV9 and TRBJ1-2; 9 bases align to TRBD1. The CDR3 has 14 residues. CDR1 is SGDLS, CDR2 YYNGEE, per germline. J was trimmed by 5 bases and V by 4 bases; bases with no gene match: 6. CDR3 DNA: TGTGCCAGCAGCCTACAGGGGGCATGGTATGGCTACACCTTC. This translates into CASSLQGAWYGYTF.